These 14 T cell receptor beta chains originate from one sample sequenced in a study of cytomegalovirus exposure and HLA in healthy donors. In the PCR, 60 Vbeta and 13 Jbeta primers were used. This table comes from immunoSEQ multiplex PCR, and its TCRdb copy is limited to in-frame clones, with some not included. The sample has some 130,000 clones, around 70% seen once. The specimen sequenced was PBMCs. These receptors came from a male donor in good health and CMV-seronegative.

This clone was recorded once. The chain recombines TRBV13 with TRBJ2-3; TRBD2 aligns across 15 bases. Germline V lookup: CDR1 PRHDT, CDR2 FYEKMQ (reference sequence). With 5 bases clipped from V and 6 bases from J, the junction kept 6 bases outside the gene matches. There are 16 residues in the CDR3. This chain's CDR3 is CASSQRTSGRGDTQYF. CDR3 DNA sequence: TGTGCCAGCAGCCAGAGGACTAGCGGGAGGGGGGATACGCAGTATTTT. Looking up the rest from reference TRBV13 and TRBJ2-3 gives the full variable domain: AAGVIQSPRHLIKEKRETATLKCYPIPRHDTVYWYQQGPGQDPQFLISFYEKMQSDKGSIPDRFSAQQFSDYHSELNMSSLELGDSALYFCASSQRTSGRGDTQYFGPGTRLTVL.

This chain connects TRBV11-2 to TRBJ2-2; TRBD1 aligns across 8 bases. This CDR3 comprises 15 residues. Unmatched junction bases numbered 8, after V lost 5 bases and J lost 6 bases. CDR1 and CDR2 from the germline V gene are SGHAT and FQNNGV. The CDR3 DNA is TGTGCCAGCAGCAATCCAGGGGGCGCGTCCGGGGAGCTGTTTTTT. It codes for CASSNPGGASGELFF. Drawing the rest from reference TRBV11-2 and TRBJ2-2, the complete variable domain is EAGVAQSPRYKIIEKRQSVAFWCNPISGHATLYWYQQILGQGPKLLIQFQNNGVVDDSQLPKDRFSAERLKGVDSTLKIQPAKLEDSAVYLCASSNPGGASGELFFGEGSRLTVL.

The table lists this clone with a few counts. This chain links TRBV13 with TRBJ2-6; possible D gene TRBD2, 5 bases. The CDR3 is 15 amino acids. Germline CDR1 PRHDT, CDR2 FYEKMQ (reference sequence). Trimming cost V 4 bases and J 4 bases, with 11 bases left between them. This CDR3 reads CASSSPSYGANVLTF. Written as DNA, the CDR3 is TGTGCCAGCAGCTCCCCTAGCTACGGGGCCAACGTCCTGACTTTC.

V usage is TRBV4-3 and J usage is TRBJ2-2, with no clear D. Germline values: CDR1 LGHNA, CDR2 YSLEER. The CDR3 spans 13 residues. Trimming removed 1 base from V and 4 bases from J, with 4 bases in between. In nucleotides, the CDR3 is TGCGCCAGCAGCCAAGTGAGCACCGGGGAGCTGTTTTTT. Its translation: CASSQVSTGELFF.

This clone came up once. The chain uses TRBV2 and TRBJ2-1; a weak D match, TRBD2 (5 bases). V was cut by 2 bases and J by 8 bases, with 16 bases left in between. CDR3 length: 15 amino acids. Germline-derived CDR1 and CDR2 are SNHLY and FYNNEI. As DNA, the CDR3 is TGTGCCAGCAGTGAACGGCCCAGCGGTGTAGATGAGCAGTTCTTC. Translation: CASSERPSGVDEQFF.

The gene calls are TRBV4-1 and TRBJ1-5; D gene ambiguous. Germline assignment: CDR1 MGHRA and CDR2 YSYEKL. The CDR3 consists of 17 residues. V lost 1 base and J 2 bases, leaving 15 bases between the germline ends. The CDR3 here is CASSQALQLRGNQPQHF. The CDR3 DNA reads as TGCGCCAGCAGCCAAGCCCTTCAACTGCGGGGCAATCAGCCCCAGCATTTT.

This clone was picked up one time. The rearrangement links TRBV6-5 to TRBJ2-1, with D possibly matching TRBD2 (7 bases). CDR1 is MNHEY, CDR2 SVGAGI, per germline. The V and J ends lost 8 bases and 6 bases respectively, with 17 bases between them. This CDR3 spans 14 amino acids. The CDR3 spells CASRDGGLFNEQFF. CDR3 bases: TGTGCCAGCCGGGACGGGGGGCTTTTCAATGAGCAGTTCTTC.

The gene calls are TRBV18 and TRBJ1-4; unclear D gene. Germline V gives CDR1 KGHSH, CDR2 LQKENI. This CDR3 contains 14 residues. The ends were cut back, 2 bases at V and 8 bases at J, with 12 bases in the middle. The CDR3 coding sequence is TGTGCCAGCTCACCAGAGTTTCTAAAAGAAAAACTGTTTTTT. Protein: CASSPEFLKEKLFF. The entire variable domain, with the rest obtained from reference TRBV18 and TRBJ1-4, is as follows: NAGVMQNPRHLVRRRGQEARLRCSPMKGHSHVYWYRQLPEEGLKFMVYLQKENIIDESGMPKERFSAEFPKEGPSILRIQQVVRGDSAAYFCASSPEFLKEKLFFGSGTQLSVL.

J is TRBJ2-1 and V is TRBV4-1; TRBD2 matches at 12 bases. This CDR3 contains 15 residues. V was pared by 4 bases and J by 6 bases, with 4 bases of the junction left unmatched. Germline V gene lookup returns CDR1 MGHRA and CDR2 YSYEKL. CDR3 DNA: TGCGCCAGCAGCCGATTACTAGCGGGGGGCAATGAGCAGTTCTTC. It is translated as CASSRLLAGGNEQFF.

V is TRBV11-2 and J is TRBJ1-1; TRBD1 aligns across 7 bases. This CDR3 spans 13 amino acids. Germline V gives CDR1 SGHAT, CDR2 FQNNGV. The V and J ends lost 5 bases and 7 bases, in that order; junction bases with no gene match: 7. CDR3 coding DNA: TGTGCCAGCAGCCCCGACAGGGCAGTTGAAGCTTTCTTT. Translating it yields CASSPDRAVEAFF.

CDR3 region: CASSPPNSPGAFF. CDR3 bases: TGTGCCAGCTCACCACCAAACAGCCCTGGAGCTTTCTTT. V is TRBV18 and J is TRBJ1-1; D is unresolved. With 0 bases removed from V and 10 bases from J, the gap between germline ends came to 12 bases. Per germline, CDR1 KGHSH and CDR2 LQKENI. The CDR3 runs to 13 residues.

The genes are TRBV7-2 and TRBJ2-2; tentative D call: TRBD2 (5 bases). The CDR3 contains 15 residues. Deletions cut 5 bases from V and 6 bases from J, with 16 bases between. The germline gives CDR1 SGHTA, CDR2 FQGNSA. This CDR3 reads CASSILAIIAGELFF. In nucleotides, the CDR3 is TGTGCCAGCAGCATCCTAGCTATAATCGCCGGGGAGCTGTTTTTT.

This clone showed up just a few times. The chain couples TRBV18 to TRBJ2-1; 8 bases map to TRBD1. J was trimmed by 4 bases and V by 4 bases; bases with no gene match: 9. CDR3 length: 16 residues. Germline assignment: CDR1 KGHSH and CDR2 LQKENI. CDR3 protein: CASSQSRTGFYNEQFF. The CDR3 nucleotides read TGTGCCAGCTCACAATCCCGGACAGGGTTTTACAATGAGCAGTTCTTC.

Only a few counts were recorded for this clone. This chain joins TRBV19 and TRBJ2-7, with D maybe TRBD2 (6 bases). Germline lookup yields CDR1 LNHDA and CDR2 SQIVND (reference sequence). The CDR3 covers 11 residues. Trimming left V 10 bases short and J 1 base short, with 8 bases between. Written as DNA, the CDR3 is TGTGCCACCGGGACTTCCTACGAGCAGTACTTC. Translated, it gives CATGTSYEQYF.